The next 19 T cell receptor beta chains were all read from a single sample in a study of metastatic and nonmetastatic thyroid tumors. TCRdb redid the clone calls on the PCR reads using MiXCR. The table shows under 20,000 clones, with around 16% occurring only once. Every patient was untreated before thyroid surgery. The sample comprised blood. All receptors derive from a male donor with papillary thyroid cancer or a benign thyroid nodule (not recorded which). Some clones in this sample may be carry-over from other donors' samples.

This clone appeared many times. J is TRBJ2-5 and V is TRBV4-2; the D gene is possibly TRBD2 (5 bases). CDR1 is LGHNA, CDR2 YNFKEQ, per germline. The CDR3 extends over 14 amino acids. The ends were cut back, 0 bases at V and 9 bases at J, with 14 bases in the middle. Here the CDR3 DNA reads TGTGCCAGCAGCCAAGATCGGGCGACTATGGCCCAGTACTTC. Translated, it gives CASSQDRATMAQYF.

This clone was observed at least ten times. This chain joins TRBV6-4 and TRBJ2-2; D is unclear. The V gene lost 4 bases and the J gene lost 2 bases, with 5 bases spanning the gap. This CDR3 spans 13 amino acids. Per germline, CDR1 MRHNA and CDR2 SNTAGT. The CDR3 DNA reads TGTGCCAGCAGTGCGGCTAACACCGGGGAGCTGTTTTTT. As protein: CASSAANTGELFF.

This clone is medium-sized (0.01 to 0.1%) in the sample. The CDR3 coding sequence is TGTGCCAGCAGTTTATCCGGCAGGACCACTGAAGCTTTCTTT. Translating gives CASSLSGRTTEAFF. The rearrangement uses TRBV12-3 or TRBV12-4 and TRBJ1-1; no clear D gene. V was shortened by 2 bases and J by 4 bases, with 11 bases between the two germline ends. This CDR3 has 14 residues.

The genes are TRBV20-1 and TRBJ2-7; D may correspond to TRBD1 or TRBD2 (7 bases each). The CDR3 loop spans 14 amino acids. Germline V lookup: CDR1 DFQATT, CDR2 SNEGSKA (reference sequence). Deletions cut 5 bases from V and 6 bases from J, with 20 bases between. DNA of the CDR3: TGCAGTGCTCTAAGCATGCAGGGGGGGTTCGAGCAGTACTTC. As protein: CSALSMQGGFEQYF.

This clone was recorded at least ten times. A read error is possible here, since a much larger clone lies one base away. The CDR3 reads CATSRDRETQYF. The CDR3 region has the DNA TGTGCCACCAGCAGGGACCGGGAGACCCAGTACTTC. J is TRBJ2-5 and V is TRBV15; no clear D. CDR1 and CDR2 from the germline V gene are LNHNV and YYDKDF (reference sequence). Trimming took 3 bases from V and 5 from J, leaving 7 bases between them. This CDR3 spans 12 amino acids.

The gene calls are TRBV6-4 and TRBJ2-3, with D unclear. Trimming left V 6 bases short and J 1 base short, with 8 bases between. The CDR3 sequence is 13 residues long. Germline V lookup: CDR1 MRHNA, CDR2 SNTAGT. The CDR3 region is CASSPEGTDTQYF. As DNA, the CDR3 is TGTGCCAGCAGCCCCGAAGGCACAGATACGCAGTATTTT.

By sample fraction, this clone is medium-sized. V is TRBV5-1 and J is TRBJ1-6; TRBD1 agrees at 7 bases. CDR1 is SGHRS and CDR2 is YFSETQ in the germline V gene. V trimming: 4 bases; J trimming: 4 bases; junction bases outside the gene matches: 5. CDR3 size: 15 residues. Here the CDR3 reads CASSRGTEYNSPLHF. The DNA of the CDR3 is TGCGCCAGCAGCCGGGGGACAGAATATAATTCACCCCTCCACTTT.

This clone occurred many times. V and J are TRBV9 and TRBJ2-2; TRBD1 is a possible D gene (6 bases). Germline CDR1 SGDLS, CDR2 YYNGEE. V lost 3 bases and J lost 2, with 8 bases in between. CDR3 length: 14 amino acids. The CDR3 sequence: CASSEGHNTGELFF. The DNA of the CDR3 is TGTGCCAGCAGCGAGGGACATAACACCGGGGAGCTGTTTTTT.

This clone was observed many times. The chain joins TRBV28 to TRBJ2-7; 7 bases align to TRBD1. Per germline, CDR1 MDHEN and CDR2 SYDVKM. The junction had 4 bases not matched to a gene; V was cut back by 8 bases and J by 3 bases. The CDR3 is 12 residues long. The CDR3 region has the DNA TGTGCCAGCCGGGACAGTTACTACGAGCAGTACTTC. Its translation: CASRDSYYEQYF.

For the CDR3, the DNA is TGTGCCAGTAAGAGCAGCAATCAGCCCCAGCATTTT. This codes for CASKSSNQPQHF. V is TRBV19 and J is TRBJ1-5; D gene ambiguous. This CDR3 is built from 12 residues. Trimming took 7 bases from V and 1 from J, leaving 5 bases between them. Germline-derived CDR1 and CDR2 are LNHDA and SQIVND (reference sequence). The variable domain in full, completed from reference TRBV19 and TRBJ1-5, reads DGGITQSPKYLFRKEGQNVTLSCEQNLNHDAMYWYRQDPGQGLRLIYYSQIVNDFQKGDIAEGYSVSREKKESFPLTVTSAQKNPTAFYLCASKSSNQPQHFGDGTRLSIL.

The chain recombines TRBV20-1 with TRBJ1-3; 12 bases align to TRBD1. From germline, CDR1 is DFQATT and CDR2 SNEGSKA (reference sequence). V was clipped by 5 bases and J by 6 bases; unmatched bases: 14. The CDR3 consists of 17 residues. This CDR3 reads CSAPGTGGIATTNTIYF. The CDR3 nucleotides read TGCAGTGCTCCCGGGACAGGGGGCATTGCTACAACAAACACCATATATTTT.

This clone was observed a few times. The V gene is TRBV6-1, the J gene TRBJ1-1; D unresolved. V gave up 0 bases and J gave up 4 bases, with 9 bases separating them. This CDR3 has 14 residues. The V gene's germline CDR1 is MNHNS and CDR2 SASEGT. DNA for the CDR3: TGTGCCAGCAGTGAAGCGGAGGAGGGCACTGAAGCTTTCTTT. Translated: CASSEAEEGTEAFF.

This clone occurred many times. The chain employs TRBV20-1 and TRBJ2-7; D not certain. Per germline, CDR1 DFQATT and CDR2 SNEGSKA (reference sequence). The length of the CDR3 is 13 residues. V lost 2 bases and J 2 bases, leaving 10 bases between the germline ends. CDR3 protein: CSARHFQTYEQYF. In DNA, the CDR3 is TGCAGTGCTAGACATTTCCAGACCTACGAGCAGTACTTC.

This clone was recorded at least ten times. The J gene is TRBJ2-7, the V gene TRBV24-1; 8 bases agree with TRBD1. Germline V CDR1 and CDR2: KGHDR, SFDVKD. This CDR3 spans 15 amino acids. V was clipped by 6 bases and J by 1 base; unmatched bases: 7. In DNA, the CDR3 is TGTGCCACCAGTAAGGACAGGGATGGGTCCTACGAGCAGTACTTC. Its translation is CATSKDRDGSYEQYF.

Many counts were recorded for this clone. This sequence joins TRBV11-2 and TRBJ2-1, with D maybe TRBD1 (5 bases). Germline values: CDR1 SGHAT, CDR2 FQNNGV. This CDR3 is 15 amino acids long. V shed 1 base and J shed 4 bases, with 11 bases lying between them. The CDR3 protein is CASSLVGRGYNEQFF. In nucleotides, the CDR3 is TGTGCCAGCAGCTTAGTGGGTAGGGGATACAATGAGCAGTTCTTC.

This chain joins TRBV7-2 and TRBJ1-3; D gene unclear. Germline V CDR1 and CDR2: SGHTA, FQGNSA. CDR3 length: 15 residues. V shed 9 bases and J shed 4 bases, with 19 bases lying between them. The CDR3 sequence: CARILASTSGNTIYF. DNA for the CDR3: TGTGCCAGAATCTTAGCATCCACCTCGGGAAACACCATATATTTT.

This chain connects TRBV28 to TRBJ1-5, with 9 bases that match TRBD1. The V segment lost 8 bases and the J segment 3 bases; nucleotides outside the gene matches: 2. The CDR3 loop spans 13 amino acids. Germline loops: CDR1 MDHEN, CDR2 SYDVKM. The CDR3 nucleotides are TGTGCCAGCGGGACAGGGCACAATCAGCCCCAGCATTTT. Amino acid sequence: CASGTGHNQPQHF.

This clone was picked up many times. This chain links TRBV28 with TRBJ2-2; D not certain. This CDR3 region has 14 residues. Germline V gene lookup returns CDR1 MDHEN and CDR2 SYDVKM. Trimming left V 7 bases short and J 3 bases short, with 12 bases between. CDR3 loop: CASMGGRDTGELFF. CDR3 DNA: TGTGCCAGCATGGGTGGCCGTGACACCGGGGAGCTGTTTTTT.

This clone was detected once. The genes are TRBV19 and TRBJ2-2, with D possibly matching TRBD1 (6 bases). The CDR3 runs to 18 residues. V shed 3 bases and J shed 0 bases, with 17 bases lying between them. The germline V gene has CDR1 LNHDA and CDR2 SQIVND (reference sequence). The CDR3 region is CASSINTGTPANTGELFF. The CDR3, as DNA: TGTGCCAGTAGTATCAATACCGGGACACCCGCGAACACCGGGGAGCTGTTTTTT.